This is a list of T cell receptor beta chains from one sample in a study of blood T cell repertoires in COVID-19. The method was immunoSEQ multiplex PCR; TCRdb's version includes in-frame clones alone and lacks a portion of them. Here the sample spans 100,000 to 150,000 clones, about 87% being singletons. The specimen sequenced was peripheral blood. The receptors were sampled from a woman aged 60-75 years with acute or convalescent COVID-19. Each CDR3 is given with its conserved first and last residue. The D gene is left open where the match is weak. Size is omitted from some rows. Given values are once, few, many or a class for expanded clones.

J gene,D gene,clone size,V gene,CDR3 protein,CDR3 DNA
TRBJ1-1,TRBD1,-,TRBV12-3/TRBV12-4,CASSPHRDREAFF,TGTGCCAGCAGTCCCCACAGGGACAGGGAAGCTTTCTTT
TRBJ2-7,-,-,TRBV24-1,CASPPGQSSYEQYF,TGTGCCAGCCCTCCGGGACAAAGCTCCTACGAGCAGTACTTC
TRBJ1-1,-,-,TRBV6-1,CASSPGTNHEAFF,TGTGCCAGCAGTCCAGGGACAAACCATGAAGCTTTCTTT
TRBJ1-1,-,-,TRBV6-4,CASSEAVNTEAFF,TGTGCCAGCAGTGAGGCGGTGAACACTGAAGCTTTCTTT
TRBJ2-5,-,-,TRBV7-7,CASSFSNGVQETQYF,TGTGCTAGCAGCTTTAGCAACGGGGTTCAAGAGACCCAGTACTTC
TRBJ2-3,TRBD2,-,TRBV5-1,CASSPVMGAGGVITDTQYF,TGCGCCAGCAGCCCGGTTATGGGAGCGGGAGGCGTTATCACAGATACGCAGTATTTT
TRBJ2-7,TRBD2,-,TRBV7-9,CASSHMLAEYEQYF,TGTGCCAGCAGCCACATGCTAGCGGAATACGAGCAGTACTTC
TRBJ2-5,-,-,TRBV3-1/TRBV3-2,CASSQDVGVSGGTQYF,TGTGCCAGCAGCCAAGACGTGGGAGTTTCGGGTGGGACCCAGTACTTC
TRBJ2-1,-,few,TRBV12-3/TRBV12-4,CASTPGGNEQFF,TGTGCCAGCACCCCCGGGGGCAATGAGCAGTTCTTC
TRBJ1-5,-,-,TRBV28,CASSFLQTNQPQHF,TGTGCCAGCAGTTTTTTACAGACCAATCAGCCCCAGCATTTT
TRBJ1-6,-,-,TRBV30,CAWAPGGPPLHF,TGTGCCTGGGCCCCGGGAGGTCCACCCCTCCACTTT
TRBJ1-1,-,-,TRBV27,CASTPRASWENTEAFF,TGTGCCAGCACCCCGAGGGCTTCTTGGGAGAACACTGAAGCTTTCTTT
TRBJ1-6,TRBD1,-,TRBV19,CASSPDRLNNSPLHF,TGTGCCAGTAGTCCGGACAGGTTGAATAATTCACCCCTCCACTTT
TRBJ1-4,TRBD1,once,TRBV5-1,CASSLGGRGRDEKLFF,TGCGCCAGCAGCTTGGGTGGCAGGGGGCGAGATGAAAAACTGTTTTTT
TRBJ2-5,TRBD1,-,TRBV19,CASSEGGQTAETQYF,TGTGCCAGTAGCGAAGGGGGACAGACAGCGGAGACCCAGTACTTC
TRBJ1-2,-,-,TRBV20-1,CSASGTPGKGYTF,TGCAGTGCTAGTGGGACCCCAGGGAAAGGCTACACCTTC
TRBJ1-4,-,-,TRBV5-1,CASSLWGATNEKLFF,TGCGCCAGCAGCTTGTGGGGGGCAACTAATGAAAAACTGTTTTTT
TRBJ2-2,-,-,TRBV5-1,CASSLVRGSSGELFF,TGCGCCAGCAGCTTGGTCAGGGGTAGTTCCGGGGAGCTGTTTTTT
TRBJ1-5,-,-,TRBV24-1,CATSDPGANQPQHF,TGTGCCACCAGTGATCCAGGGGCGAATCAGCCCCAGCATTTT
TRBJ2-3,TRBD2,-,TRBV30,CAWSLAAFTDTQYF,TGTGCCTGGAGCCTAGCGGCGTTCACAGATACGCAGTATTTT
TRBJ2-1,-,-,TRBV2,CASSTRGFSYNEQFF,TGTGCCAGCAGTACCCGGGGATTTTCCTACAATGAGCAGTTCTTC
TRBJ1-4,TRBD1,-,TRBV18,CASSPGGTGGISTNEKLFF,TGTGCCAGCTCACCAGGGGGGACAGGGGGGATTTCTACTAATGAAAAACTGTTTTTT
TRBJ2-7,TRBD2,-,TRBV5-4,CASSPVRGLAGVVQYF,TGTGCCAGCAGCCCGGTACGGGGACTAGCGGGAGTGGTGCAGTACTTC
TRBJ1-1,TRBD1,-,TRBV18,CASSQGQGDTEAFF,TGTGCCAGCTCGCAAGGACAGGGGGACACTGAAGCTTTCTTT
TRBJ2-1,-,-,TRBV12-3/TRBV12-4,CASSLALANEQFF,TGTGCCAGCAGTTTAGCGTTAGCTAATGAGCAGTTCTTC
TRBJ2-5,TRBD2,-,TRBV7-7,CASSSTSGGQETQYF,TGTGCTAGCAGCTCGACTAGCGGAGGACAAGAGACCCAGTACTTC
TRBJ1-1,TRBD1,-,TRBV14,CASSQVLGQGTTEAFF,TGTGCCAGCAGCCAAGTCTTGGGACAGGGTACCACTGAAGCTTTCTTT
TRBJ1-4,TRBD1,-,TRBV7-9,CASSRLSGTEGEKLFF,TGTGCCAGCAGCCGCCTTTCCGGGACAGAAGGGGAAAAACTGTTTTTT
TRBJ2-2,TRBD1,-,TRBV10-3,CAISQGANTGELFF,TGTGCCATCAGCCAGGGGGCGAACACCGGGGAGCTGTTTTTT
TRBJ1-2,-,-,TRBV7-9,CASSPPGAPYGYTF,TGTGCCAGCAGCCCCCCGGGAGCGCCATATGGCTACACCTTC
TRBJ2-7,TRBD1,-,TRBV7-8,CASSLGRGPREQYF,TGTGCCAGCAGCTTGGGTAGGGGGCCGAGGGAGCAGTACTTC
TRBJ2-1,TRBD2,-,TRBV6-5,CASSPASGRVREQFF,TGTGCCAGCAGCCCCGCCAGCGGGAGAGTCCGTGAGCAGTTCTTC
TRBJ1-1,-,-,TRBV19,CASSTRQHTEAFF,TGTGCCAGTAGTACCCGACAGCACACTGAAGCTTTCTTT
TRBJ1-1,-,-,TRBV12-3/TRBV12-4,CASSLTVEAFF,TGTGCCAGCAGTTTAACGGTAGAAGCTTTCTTT
TRBJ1-5,-,few,TRBV5-1,CASSLEGVSNQPQHF,TGCGCCAGCAGCTTGGAAGGGGTAAGCAATCAGCCCCAGCATTTT
TRBJ2-3,-,-,TRBV27,CASSPQRRTDTQYF,TGTGCCAGCAGTCCCCAGCGGCGCACAGATACGCAGTATTTT
TRBJ1-1,-,-,TRBV6-5,CASSWDTLNTEAFF,TGTGCCAGCAGTTGGGACACCTTGAACACTGAAGCTTTCTTT
TRBJ2-3,TRBD1,once,TRBV3-1/TRBV3-2,CASSPGTGSRTDTQYF,TGTGCCAGCAGCCCTGGGACAGGGAGTAGGACAGATACGCAGTATTTT
TRBJ2-7,TRBD1,-,TRBV28,CASSLIIRHQGASSYEQYF,TGTGCCAGCAGTTTAATCATCCGGCACCAGGGGGCGAGCTCCTACGAGCAGTACTTC
TRBJ1-2,TRBD1,-,TRBV28,CASSPGTGGFGYTF,TGTGCCAGCAGTCCAGGGACAGGGGGCTTTGGCTACACCTTC
TRBJ2-2,-,-,TRBV14,CASSQVRGSRTGELFF,TGTGCCAGCAGCCAAGTTCGGGGGAGTCGTACCGGGGAGCTGTTTTTT